The 15 T cell receptor gamma chains reported below all come from one sample, sequenced in a study of γδ T cells in repeated Plasmodium falciparum infection. Flow sorting of PBMC yielded separate Vgamma9/Vdelta2+ and Vdelta2-negative gammadelta T cell populations for bulk repertoire analysis. TCRdb reprocessed the multiplex PCR reads through CATT. The data show roughly 5,000 gamma-chain clones, roughly 3.5% seen once. Sequenced: gamma-delta T cells from blood. Source of these receptors: a pool of human donors (malaria-infected and uninfected, not separated).

This clone was observed many times. This DNA's translation and the protein TCRdb lists, from a much larger clone, do not match at residues 8 and 9, likely due to a read error; the protein shown is translated from the DNA. The CDR3 reads CALWEVQGMGKKIKVF. The DNA of the CDR3 is TGTGCCTTGTGGGAGGTGCAAGGGATGGGCAAAAAAATCAAGGTATTT. The chain links TRGV9 to TRGJP. V gave up 0 bases and J gave up 11 bases; unmatched junction bases: 7. The CDR3 runs to 16 residues. Germline CDR1 reads GITISATS; CDR2 reads ISYDGTV (reference sequence).

By its share, this clone is medium-sized. The chain recombines TRGV4 with TRGJ1 or TRGJ2. This CDR3 contains 13 residues. The trim removed 1 base at V and 2 bases at J, leaving 2 bases unmatched. CDR1 is EGSTGY, CDR2 YDSYTSSV, per germline. CDR3 loop: CATWDGYYYKKLF. CDR3 nucleotides: TGTGCCACCTGGGATGGTTATTATTATAAGAAACTCTTT.

About this clone itself: A far larger clone is a single base away, which makes a read error likely. Other DNA sequences in the same sample also yield this CDR3. The rearrangement links TRGV4 to TRGJ1 or TRGJ2. The J gene, not given by TCRdb, was assigned here from a germline match of the nucleotide sequence. This CDR3 is 14 amino acids long. Germline CDR1 EGSTGY, CDR2 YDSYTSSV. Written as DNA, the CDR3 is TGTGCCACCTGGCCGTGGGGGGGTTATTACAAGAAACTCTTT. It is translated as CATWPWGGYYKKLF.

A note on this clone: The protein given by TCRdb reflects a much larger clone and differs at residue 9 from this DNA's translation, likely from a read error; the protein shown is the DNA's translation. V and J are TRGV4 and TRGJP1. The J gene is not listed in TCRdb, so it was assigned here from a DNA match to germline. With V trimmed by 0 bases and J by 4 bases, 8 bases remained unmatched. CDR1 EGSTGY and CDR2 YDSYTSSV come from the germline V gene. The length of the CDR3 is 16 residues. CDR3 sequence reads: CATWDGFHYTGWFKIF. The CDR3 DNA follows: TGTGCCACCTGGGATGGGTTCCATTACACTGGTTGGTTCAAGATATTT.

The table lists this clone with a few counts. The TCRdb protein comes from a much larger clone and disagrees with this DNA's translation at residue 3, likely due to a read error; the protein given here is derived from the DNA. The rearrangement links TRGV4 to TRGJ1 or TRGJ2. This CDR3 region has 12 residues. CDR1 and CDR2 from the germline V gene are EGSTGY and YDSYTSSV. V dropped 12 bases and J dropped 0; count of bases not matched to a gene: 8. The CDR3 loop is CASRMNYYKKLF. CDR3 nucleotide sequence: TGTGCCTCCCGTATGAATTATTATAAGAAACTCTTT.

A word on this clone: A far larger clone is a single base away, which makes a read error likely. The same CDR3 also results from other DNA sequences found in this sample. No call exists for the J gene, whereas the V gene is TRGV9. Looked up from germline, CDR1 is GITISATS and CDR2 is ISYDGTV (reference sequence). This CDR3 is built from 25 residues. In nucleotides, the CDR3 is TGTGCCTTGTGGGACCACTGTTGTGGGGAACAACACTTGTTGTCACAGGTAAGTATCGGAAGAATACAACATTTC. It encodes CALWDHCCGEQHLLSQVSIGRIQHF.

This clone came up a few times. This is likely an artifact of a read error, given a far larger clone one base away. This same CDR3 is encoded by further DNA sequences in the sample. The gene calls are TRGV4 and TRGJ1 or TRGJ2. The CDR3 consists of 15 residues. The trim removed 1 base at V and 2 bases at J, leaving 8 bases unmatched. Germline assignment: CDR1 EGSTGY and CDR2 YDSYTSSV. The CDR3 sequence is CATWDGPGDYYKKLF. CDR3 DNA: TGTGCCACCTGGGATGGACCAGGGGATTATTATAAGAAACTCTTT.

Only a few counts were recorded for this clone. It differs at one base from a far larger clone, so likely a read error. V gene assignment gives TRGV9, but the J gene was left uncalled. The CDR3 has 16 amino acids. The germline gives CDR1 GITISATS, CDR2 ISYDGTV (reference sequence). CDR3 DNA: TGTGCCTTGTGGGAGGTGATGGAGTTGGGCAAAAAAATCAAGGTGTTT. Amino acids: CALWEVMELGKKIKVF.

Ten or more counts support this clone. The J gene is TRGJP2, the V gene TRGV8. CDR3 size: 10 residues. J gave up 11 bases and V 3 bases, and 0 bases lay outside the gene matches. CDR1 is VENAVY, CDR2 YDSYNSRV, per germline. The CDR3 protein is CATWDWIKTF. The CDR3 DNA is TGTGCCACCTGGGATTGGATCAAGACGTTT.

As concerns this clone: TCRdb records a much larger clone's protein for this DNA, with a difference at residue 3 that likely arises from a read error; the protein given is the translation of the DNA. This chain connects TRGV9 to TRGJP. TCRdb carries no J gene annotation; the J gene was assigned here by matching the DNA with germline. Germline V lookup: CDR1 GITISATS, CDR2 ISYDGTV (reference sequence). This CDR3 is 18 amino acids long. DNA for the CDR3: TGTGCCTCGTGGGAGGTGCGATCGGGGGAGTTGGGCAAAAAAATCAAGGTATTT. This encodes CASWEVRSGELGKKIKVF.

This clone was observed a handful of times. This DNA translates differently at residue 7 from the TCRdb protein, which is that of a much larger clone; a read error is likely, and the protein shown is the DNA's own translation. The chain links TRGV9 to TRGJ1 or TRGJ2. TCRdb supplies no J gene; here it was assigned by aligning the nucleotide sequence to germline. This CDR3 comprises 13 residues. V trimming: 3 bases; J trimming: 2 bases; junction bases outside the gene matches: 4. From germline, CDR1 is GITISATS and CDR2 ISYDGTV (reference sequence). CDR3 loop: CALWEPYYYKKLF. The CDR3 nucleotides read TGTGCCTTGTGGGAGCCATATTATTATAAGAAACTCTTT.

Regarding this clone: For this DNA, TCRdb reports the protein of a much larger clone, which diverges at residue 2, most likely from a read error; the protein presented here is translated directly from the DNA. The chain links TRGV9 to TRGJP. The CDR3 spans 16 residues. The germline V gene encodes CDR1 GITISATS and CDR2 ISYDGTV (reference sequence). The CDR3 nucleotides are TGTACCTTGTGGGAGAAACAAGAGTTGGGCAAAAAAATCAAGGTATTT. Protein: CTLWEKQELGKKIKVF.

Regarding this clone: TCRdb lists the protein of a much larger clone for this DNA, which differs at residue 5, so this is likely a read error; the protein given here is translated from the DNA itself. The chain uses TRGV9 and TRGJP. TCRdb gives no J gene; it was assigned here by matching the DNA to germline. This CDR3 spans 17 amino acids. Germline CDR1 and CDR2: GITISATS and ISYDGTV (reference sequence). CDR3 DNA: TGTGCCTTGTGGGGGGTGCGTTTGGAGTTGGGCAAAAAAATCAAGGTATTT. It specifies CALWGVRLELGKKIKVF.

This clone is large. V and J are TRGV4 and TRGJ1 or TRGJ2. There are 14 residues in the CDR3. J lost 3 bases, V lost 6 bases, and 11 bases had no gene match. Germline CDR1 EGSTGY, CDR2 YDSYTSSV. CDR3 bases: TGTGCCACCTGGCCGTGGGGGGGTTATTATAAGAAACTCTTT. Residues: CATWPWGGYYKKLF.

By sample fraction, this clone is medium-sized. The sample holds other DNA sequences that translate to the same CDR3. This rearrangement joins TRGV5 to TRGJ1 or TRGJ2. The CDR3 contains 12 residues. The junction had 4 bases not matched to a gene; V was cut back by 2 bases and J by 6 bases. CDR1 VINAFY and CDR2 YDVSNSKD come from the germline V gene. The CDR3 DNA is TGTGCCACCTGGGACACCGTTTATAAGAAACTCTTT. Translating it yields CATWDTVYKKLF.